The clone carrying this T cell receptor beta chain was counted a few times. This sample includes further DNA sequences coding for the same CDR3. The data are from a study of beta chain features in type 1 diabetes. V lost 2 bases, J lost 3 bases, and 5 bases lay in between. This CDR3 is built from 11 residues. Germline V lookup: CDR1 DFQATT, CDR2 SNEGSKA (reference sequence). The authors reverse transcribed all of the isolated RNA, so sequencing captured expressed TCRB transcripts. Data came from immunoSEQ multiplex PCR; TCRdb stores just in-frame clones and leaves some out. The table records hundreds of thousands of clones, approximately 28% of them present only once.

This sequence originates from a man aged 18 to 30 in good health. The chain employs TRBV20-1 and TRBJ2-7; no clear D. The sequenced material came from naive CD4+ T cells from blood. The CDR3: CSARSSYEQYF. CDR3 DNA sequence: TGCAGTGCTAGATCGAGCTACGAGCAGTACTTC.